The clone carrying this T cell receptor (beta chain) was picked up many times. Its target is not known. This CDR3 has 15 amino acids. V lost 7 bases and J lost 5, with 20 bases in between. Germline lookup yields CDR1 MNHNS and CDR2 SASEGT. In TCRdb, the RT-PCR reads were re-called with MiXCR into one record per CDR3 protein. The sample yields about 570,000 distinct CDR3 sequences, around 11% seen once. The entry originates in a study of response to subunit inactivated influenza vaccine. Study-wide points: The authors put forward the suggestion that each seasonal influenza vaccination may bring in only a limited number of new T cells.

This sample was shared with a second study, whose subject was T cells expressing NK-cell markers. From that paper: Beta-chain TCR cDNA was generated via 5'RACE template switching with UMIs. Repertoires of TCR beta were obtained from T cells sorted as CD3+CD56+NKG2C+, CD3+CD56+NKG2C- and CD3+CD56-NKG2C+. In about six donors, dominant CD3+CD56+NKG2C+ clones formed about 1.0-8% of CD8+ cells.

Here the sequenced sample was PBMCs from blood, taken on the day of vaccination. This chain connects TRBV6-1 to TRBJ1-2; possibly TRBD1 for D (5 bases). The TCR was taken from a man aged 50-60 years who received an inactivated influenza vaccine. DNA of the CDR3: TGTGCCAGCAAAATTACAGGTCTAACTAGATATGGCTACACCTTC. Protein sequence: CASKITGLTRYGYTF.